A selection of T cell receptor beta chains follows, all from one sample in a study of tumor-infiltrating lymphocytes in primary liver carcinoma. TCRdb re-derived calls from the multiplex PCR reads in MiXCR, one entry per CDR3 protein. The data contain roughly 70,000 distinct CDR3 sequences, about 71% of them seen just once; the ten biggest clones take up around 44%. Sequencing used liver tumor tissue from sampling region 4. The receptors come from a man in his forties with primary liver carcinoma and hepatitis B virus infection. The conserved cysteine and the conserved F or W are not part of the CDR3 here. Some rows mark clone size as missing; the rest say once, few, many or name a class of expanded clone.

>NA|TRBV5-1|TRBJ2-1
AISLDGSGSTSYNKQF
>NA|TRBV12-3/TRBV12-4|TRBJ2-1
VSILTSGVNEQF
>NA|TRBV4-2|TRBJ2-3
GSSGGLAGGIDTQY
>NA|TRBV30|TRBJ1-2
ALSVGWKDTNGYT
>once|TRBV5-6|TRBJ2-7
ASGLATGFWQY
>once|TRBV25-1|TRBJ1-2
ASSPPWGKEYAYT
>NA|TRBV11-2|TRBJ1-5
ASSLEMGGDQPQH
>NA|TRBV5-1|TRBJ2-5
TSSWGETQY
>NA|TRBV6-5|TRBJ1-2
ASAGGYGYT
>NA|TRBV11-1|TRBJ2-4
TSSFPGTSRTKYIQY
>NA|TRBV10-3|TRBJ2-5
VTLGLPLETQY
>NA|TRBV30|TRBJ1-6
AWISAGIGNSPLH
>NA|TRBV5-6|TRBJ2-5
ASSLVAEGRETQY
>NA|TRBV28|TRBJ2-5
AISLLGSQY
>many|TRBV11-2|TRBJ2-5
ASSLRPAEQETQY
>NA|TRBV11-2|TRBJ2-7
ASSLSSGNTYEQY
>NA|TRBV5-4|TRBJ2-1
ASSLFSSCNRNEQF
>many|TRBV4-3|TRBJ2-1
ASSQEAGVEQF
>NA|TRBV4-2|TRBJ2-3
ASSQATSVDTQY
>many|TRBV6-5|TRBJ1-2
ASRAGINYGYT
>NA|TRBV28|TRBJ1-1
ASRTGQHGNTEAF
>NA|TRBV4-1|TRBJ2-2
ASSQAEGGRTGELF
>NA|TRBV6-1|TRBJ2-7
AVGSYEQY
>once|TRBV5-6|TRBJ2-2
ASSSGAGVTGELF
>few|TRBV5-4|TRBJ1-5
ASSSQGQQPQH
>many|TRBV7-2|TRBJ2-7
ASSAYSGGTSEQY
>NA|TRBV10-2|TRBJ2-5
TSSGSSRQETQY
>NA|TRBV11-1|TRBJ2-5
ARSLVLGETQY
>many|TRBV29-1|TRBJ2-1
SVRVTSGGHEQF
>many|TRBV7-8|TRBJ2-5
ASSRRAGVREETQY
>many|TRBV5-5|TRBJ2-2
ASSLVMTGANTGELF
>NA|TRBV11-1|TRBJ2-3
ACSSGGSSVGAHTDTQY
>NA|TRBV4-1|TRBJ2-1
ASSIIGGSYNEQF
>NA|TRBV7-9|TRBJ2-7
ASSSGRWEQY
>NA|TRBV12-3/TRBV12-4|TRBJ1-5
ASSLAQDPNQPQH
>NA|TRBV7-8|TRBJ2-6
ASSHPGLDFSGANVLT